This section outlines one T cell receptor beta chain sequence together with its context. Its specificity is not known. This sample was taken from a study of T-cell memory formation after mild COVID-19. Notes on the study in general: Contracting clones from day 15 to 85 had balanced CD4/CD8; later expanders favoured CD4+.

TCRdb redid the calling of the 5' RACE reads with MiXCR, one entry per CDR3 protein. The sample carries about 410,000 distinct CDR3 sequences, 18% recorded once. The CDR3 loop spans 13 amino acids. V was trimmed by 1 base and J by 6 bases, leaving 4 bases between them. The germline CDR1 and CDR2 sequences are MNHEY and SVGAGI. The sequence was collected from a man aged 18 to 30 who had mild COVID-19 (a few samples of this study predate the infection). Cell type and time point are not known. The sample was PBMCs or a T cell subset sorted from them (not recorded which). The rearrangement uses TRBV6-5 and TRBJ1-6; D call uncertain. The CDR3 loop is CASSYYSNSPLHF. The CDR3 DNA reads TGTGCCAGCAGTTACTATAGTAATTCACCCCTCCACTTT.